This T cell receptor (beta chain) was sequenced for a study of OX40 agonist ivuxolimab in advanced cancers. Study context: Patients assigned to dose escalation were diagnosed with hepatocellular carcinoma, melanoma, renal cell or head and neck cancer. Whole-study findings and limits: No determination was made of the antigen specificity of the expanded peripheral T cells. The authors also found low normalized T-cell clonal expansion in some nonresponders.

Profiled with immunoSEQ multiplex PCR; TCRdb holds only in-frame clones, not every one. The data hold tens of thousands of clones, with roughly four fifths observed a single time. This clone was counted once. As yet, its antigen is unknown. The CDR3 consists of 14 residues. The germline gives CDR1 MNHNS, CDR2 SASEGT. Trimming cost V 1 base and J 3 bases, with 9 bases left between them. The chain combines TRBV6-1 with TRBJ1-1, with TRBD1 as a possible D gene (5 bases). Sequencing used CD4+ or CD8+ T cells sorted from blood, obtained in a trial of the OX40 agonist ivuxolimab. The origin of this receptor is an adult with an advanced solid tumor such as melanoma, head and neck, liver or kidney cancer. The DNA of the CDR3 is TGTGCCAGCAGTGAAGTTGGGGGGGACACTGAAGCTTTCTTT. It encodes CASSEVGGDTEAFF.